The source of this T cell receptor (beta chain) is a study of cytomegalovirus exposure and HLA in healthy donors. Vbeta (60) and Jbeta (13) primers were used in the PCR. The data were produced by immunoSEQ multiplex PCR, yet TCRdb's version contains in-frame clones alone and is incomplete. Among about 120,000 clones, 70% to 85% were seen once, and the ten largest hold almost 5%. The study, taken as a whole, reports: Later analysis showed most CMV-associated TCR beta chains appearing HLA-restricted.

A word on this clone: Its antigen is currently unknown.

The sample comprised PBMCs. This TCR was sampled from a man aged 45-65 years in good health and CMV-seropositive.

The CDR3 sequence is CASSYLGRADTEAFF. CDR3 nucleotides: TGTGCCAGCAGTTACCTTGGCAGGGCAGACACTGAAGCTTTCTTT. The chain employs TRBV6-5 and TRBJ1-1; a possible D gene is TRBD1 (5 bases). The CDR3 runs to 15 residues. Deletions cut 2 bases from V and 3 bases from J, with 13 bases between. Germline CDR1 and CDR2: MNHEY and SVGAGI.